The clone carrying this T cell receptor (beta chain) showed up just once. This entry belongs to a study of memory CD4+ T cells and cytomegalovirus serostatus. The sort gate was single viable CD3+CD4+CD8-CD45RO+ cells for memory CD4+ T cells. Sequenced by immunoSEQ multiplex PCR; TCRdb stores in-frame clones only, minus some. Of 75,000 to 90,000 clones listed, approximately 84% are singletons. Losses at the gene ends were 4 bases for V and 6 bases for J; bases not matched to a gene: 8. Germline V gene lookup returns CDR1 MNHNY and CDR2 SVGAGI (reference sequence). The CDR3 loop spans 15 amino acids. The sequenced material came from memory CD4+ T cells from blood. The V and J genes are TRBV6-6 and TRBJ1-4, with TRBD1 matching over 7 bases. The source is an adult in good health and CMV-seronegative. The chain's CDR3 is CASSSRTGGDEKLFF. CDR3 in DNA: TGTGCCAGCAGTTCCCGGACAGGAGGGGATGAAAAACTGTTTTTT.